This TCR beta chain was found in a study of T cell changes during pregnancy in multiple sclerosis. Trimming took 5 bases from V and 2 from J, leaving 8 bases between them. This CDR3 has 12 amino acids. Per germline, CDR1 GTSNPN and CDR2 SVGIG (reference sequence). Sequencing was performed with immunoSEQ multiplex PCR; in TCRdb, only in-frame clones are kept and a portion is missing. The table includes around 58,000 clones, about 90% detected once. The sequencing here drew on CD4+ T cells from peripheral blood mononuclear cells, taken after pregnancy. This TCR derives from a female donor in good health, enrolled as a control in a pregnancy study. This chain connects TRBV30 to TRBJ2-3; tentative D call: TRBD2 (6 bases). The CDR3 coding sequence is TGTGCCTGGGGAGGGAACACAGATACGCAGTATTTT. Amino acid sequence: CAWGGNTDTQYF.